These 31 T cell receptor beta chains originate from one sample sequenced in a study of Graves' ophthalmopathy and Graves' hyperthyroidism (dated by TCRdb to 2016 to 2019). Sequencing took place on an Illumina HiSeq 2000. For repertoire sequencing, TCR beta CDR3 regions were amplified from RNA transcripts. HTBI primers and the Qiagen OneStep RT-PCR kit were used in a first-round RT-PCR, which was followed by a second-round multiplex PCR, size selection and purification. In-frame beta chains were kept once TCRdb had trimmed the public reads at Q25 with fastp and called clones with MiXCR. Merged by CDR3 protein, the rows form single entries marked with the most common genes and DNA. The sample table shows around 590,000 distinct CDR3 sequences, and approximately 37% are seen once. The ten most abundant clones make up about 4.1% of the sample. The sequencing sample was made of peripheral blood or thyroid tissue (not recorded which). These receptors were collected from an adult man with Graves' hyperthyroidism.

This clonotype was detected only a few times. This chain links TRBV19 with TRBJ2-2; TRBD2 matches 9 bases. With V trimmed by 5 bases and J by 7 bases, 5 bases remained unmatched. Germline CDR1 LNHDA, CDR2 SQIVND (reference sequence). The CDR3 sequence is 14 residues long. DNA of the CDR3: TGTGCCAGTAGTTCCGGGACTAGCAACGGGGAGCTGTTTTTT. Amino acids: CASSSGTSNGELFF.

As regards this clonotype: Being one base from a much bigger clone, this may be a read error. The rearrangement uses TRBV25-1 and TRBJ1-2; D not certain. Trimming removed 10 bases from V and 4 bases from J, with 10 bases in between. The CDR3 totals 11 residues. Germline lookup yields CDR1 MGHDK and CDR2 SYGVNS. This chain's CDR3 is CATSYLYGYTF. The DNA of the CDR3 is TGTGCCACCTCATATCTCTATGGCTACACCTTC.

About this clonotype: This may stem from a read error, because a much larger clone lies one nucleotide away. The chain has TRBV9 and TRBJ1-2, with D tentatively TRBD1 (6 bases). The germline CDR1 and CDR2 sequences are SGDLS and YYNGEE. V lost 5 bases to trimming and J lost 7 bases, with 15 bases between them. CDR3 length: 13 amino acids. The CDR3 sequence is CASSIGGLGGYTF. DNA of the CDR3: TGTGCCAGCAGTATCGGGGGGCTTGGTGGCTACACCTTC.

For this clonotype: One end of the junction does not line up with germline, which may come from a read error. The genes are TRBV29-1 and TRBJ1-5; TRBD1 aligns across 10 bases. The CDR3 sequence is 15 residues long. Germline V gene data show CDR1 as SQVTM and CDR2 as ANQGSEA. This CDR3 is CSAGRDRGYNEPQHF. In nucleotides, the CDR3 is TGCAGCGCCGGCAGGGACAGGGGTTACAATGAGCCCCAGCATTTT.

This clonotype has at least ten counts. The chain uses TRBV7-9 and TRBJ1-4, with D possibly TRBD1 on 5 matching bases. The germline V and J ends were trimmed by 5 bases and 5 bases, with 12 bases remaining between them. The CDR3 runs 14 residues. Germline-derived CDR1 and CDR2 are SEHNR and FQNEAQ (reference sequence). This CDR3 reads CASSPGPENEKLFF. CDR3 DNA sequence: TGTGCCAGCAGCCCGGGACCAGAGAATGAAAAACTGTTTTTT.

J is TRBJ2-7 and V is TRBV27; 8 bases line up with TRBD2. Germline trimming cut 5 bases from V and 0 bases from J; bases unmatched to any gene: 6. The germline gives CDR1 MNHEY, CDR2 SMNVEV (reference sequence). This CDR3 has 15 residues. As DNA, the CDR3 is TGTGCCAGCAGTCCATTTAGCGGGACCTCCTACGAGCAGTACTTC. This translates into CASSPFSGTSYEQYF.

The chain is built from TRBV5-5 and TRBJ2-2, with D perhaps TRBD2 (6 bases). Germline lookup yields CDR1 SGHKS and CDR2 YYEKEE (reference sequence). The V and J ends lost 4 bases and 6 bases respectively, with 19 bases between them. The CDR3 loop spans 16 amino acids. This chain's CDR3 is CASSPIAAVGSGELFF. The DNA for the CDR3 is TGTGCCAGCAGCCCCATAGCGGCGGTCGGATCCGGGGAGCTGTTTTTT.

The rearrangement uses TRBV7-9 and TRBJ2-3; D may be TRBD1 (5 bases). CDR1 is SEHNR, CDR2 FQNEAQ, per germline (reference sequence). Deletions cut 4 bases from V and 0 bases from J, with 14 bases between. The length of the CDR3 is 16 residues. CDR3 DNA sequence: TGTGCCAGCAGCTCCCGGACATCCTTTAGCACAGATACGCAGTATTTT. Protein product: CASSSRTSFSTDTQYF.

The CDR3 protein is CSGPGRVNYGYTF. The CDR3 nucleotides read TGCAGCGGACCGGGACGGGTGAACTATGGCTACACCTTC. V usage is TRBV29-1 and J usage is TRBJ1-2; a possible D gene is TRBD1 (5 bases). CDR3 length equals 13 residues. Trimming removed 7 bases at V and 2 bases at J, with 14 bases between. Germline values: CDR1 SQVTM, CDR2 ANQGSEA.

Note on this clonotype: At one end the junction does not follow the germline gene, possibly because of a read error. The DNA of the CDR3 is TGTGCCAGCAGTTACGCCTATGAGGCAGAGCAGTTCTTC. Translation gives CASSYAYEAEQFF. The chain joins TRBV10-1 to TRBJ2-1, with unresolved D. CDR1 is WNHNN and CDR2 is SYGVQD in the germline V gene (reference sequence). This CDR3 is 13 amino acids long.

This clonotype was seen once. In DNA, the CDR3 is TGTGCCAGCAGTTACAGTGGGGGCACAGATACGCAGTATTTT. Protein sequence: CASSYSGGTDTQYF. This sequence joins TRBV6-5 and TRBJ2-3, with D unresolved. Germline V CDR1 and CDR2: MNHEY, SVGAGI. The CDR3 is 14 amino acids. V dropped 2 bases and J dropped 1 base, with 7 bases sitting between them.

This clonotype has ten or more counts. The chain uses TRBV6-1 and TRBJ2-7, with D perhaps matching TRBD1 or TRBD2 (5 bases each). Trimming took 3 bases from V and 0 from J, leaving 9 bases between them. CDR1 is MNHNS, CDR2 SASEGT, per germline. The CDR3 runs 14 residues. The DNA for the CDR3 is TGTGCCAGCAGTGATACCGGGACCTCCTACGAGCAGTACTTC. Encoded protein: CASSDTGTSYEQYF.

The sample holds many counts of this clonotype. The V call is TRBV7-2, the J call TRBJ2-2; possibly TRBD1 for D (6 bases). Germline-derived CDR1 and CDR2 are SGHTA and FQGNSA. With 3 bases removed from V and 1 base from J, the gap between germline ends came to 12 bases. The CDR3 covers 16 residues. The CDR3 DNA is TGTGCCAGCAGCTTTCCGTCAGGGGTGAACACCGGGGAGCTGTTTTTT. This codes for CASSFPSGVNTGELFF.

This clonotype appeared a few times. This rearrangement joins TRBV6-6 to TRBJ1-5, with 11 positions matching TRBD1. V shed 5 bases, J shed 6 bases, and the junction held 9 bases outside the gene matches. CDR1 and CDR2 from the germline V gene are MNHNY and SVGAGI (reference sequence). This CDR3 is 16 amino acids long. The CDR3 is CASSPGQGASGQPQHF. In nucleotides, the CDR3 is TGTGCCAGCAGTCCTGGACAGGGGGCGTCTGGTCAGCCCCAGCATTTT.

This clonotype was detected once. The chain carries TRBV29-1 and TRBJ2-7; 7 bases are shared with TRBD1. CDR3 size: 12 residues. Germline CDR1 SQVTM, CDR2 ANQGSEA. J was trimmed by 3 bases and V by 5 bases; bases with no gene match: 4. The CDR3 spells CSVYQGDYEQYF. CDR3 nucleotides: TGCAGCGTTTACCAGGGGGACTACGAGCAGTACTTC.

The chain combines TRBV20-1 with TRBJ1-1, with D perhaps matching TRBD1 (5 bases). This CDR3 is 11 amino acids long. Germline V CDR1 and CDR2: DFQATT, SNEGSKA (reference sequence). V was trimmed by 3 bases and J by 6 bases, leaving 8 bases between them. The CDR3 reads CSASLGPEAFF. For the CDR3, the DNA is TGCAGTGCTAGCCTGGGACCTGAAGCTTTCTTT.

The gene calls are TRBV20-1 and TRBJ1-5, with a possible D match to TRBD1 (5 bases). CDR3 length equals 15 residues. Deletions cut 0 bases from V and 2 bases from J, with 11 bases between. CDR1 DFQATT and CDR2 SNEGSKA come from the germline V gene (reference sequence). CDR3 residues: CSARDGAGGNQPQHF. In DNA, the CDR3 is TGCAGTGCTAGAGATGGGGCTGGAGGCAATCAGCCCCAGCATTTT.

This clonotype was counted ten times or more. V and J are TRBV15 and TRBJ1-2; no clear D. The CDR3 runs 15 residues. From germline, CDR1 is LNHNV and CDR2 YYDKDF (reference sequence). Trimming left V 0 bases short and J 1 base short, with 9 bases between. CDR3 loop: CATSREGIYNYGYTF. The CDR3 DNA sequence: TGTGCCACCAGCAGAGAGGGGATTTATAACTATGGCTACACCTTC. The full variable domain, in which reference TRBV15 and TRBJ1-2 provide the parts outside the CDR3, is DAMVIQNPRYQVTQFGKPVTLSCSQTLNHNVMYWYQQKSSQAPKLLFHYYDKDFNNEADTPDNFQSRRPNTSFCFLDIRSPGLGDTAMYLCATSREGIYNYGYTFGSGTRLTVV.

This clonotype was picked up many times. V is TRBV19 and J is TRBJ1-1; TRBD1 agrees at 7 bases. CDR3 length: 14 amino acids. Per germline, CDR1 LNHDA and CDR2 SQIVND (reference sequence). V was pared by 6 bases and J by 6 bases, with 10 bases of the junction left unmatched. The CDR3 loop is CASSRGTEIPEAFF. The CDR3 region has the DNA TGTGCCAGTAGCAGGGGGACAGAGATCCCTGAAGCTTTCTTT.

The genes are TRBV11-2 and TRBJ2-5, with TRBD2 matching over 14 bases. The germline gives CDR1 SGHAT, CDR2 FQNNGV. CDR3 length: 17 amino acids. V dropped 8 bases and J dropped 5; count of bases not matched to a gene: 13. CDR3 nucleotide sequence: TGTGCCAGCGGGGGACTAGCGGGAGTTCCCACCGGGGAGACCCAGTACTTC. This codes for CASGGLAGVPTGETQYF.

The DNA of the CDR3 is TGTGCCACCGGACTAGCGGGGATTGAGACCCAGTACTTC. This translates into CATGLAGIETQYF. The chain combines TRBV10-3 with TRBJ2-5, with 12 bases that match TRBD2. The CDR3 is made up of 13 amino acids. The V gene's germline CDR1 is ENHRY and CDR2 SYGVKD. The V gene end was trimmed by 10 bases and the J gene end by 5 bases; junction bases not matched to a gene: 5.

This clonotype was detected ten times or more. The chain carries TRBV10-3 and TRBJ2-7; 10 bases align to TRBD2. V was pared by 2 bases and J by 6 bases, with 4 bases of the junction left unmatched. The V gene's germline CDR1 is ENHRY and CDR2 SYGVKD. CDR3 size: 14 residues. In DNA, the CDR3 is TGTGCCATCAGTGAGACTAGCGGGACTTTCGAGCAGTACTTC. Protein sequence: CAISETSGTFEQYF.

This rearrangement joins TRBV10-2 to TRBJ2-7; D is possibly TRBD1 (5 bases). The V gene's germline CDR1 is WSHSY and CDR2 SAAADI. V was pared by 5 bases and J by 4 bases, with 12 bases between. This CDR3 is built from 13 residues. The CDR3: CASSSGSAYEQYF. As DNA, the CDR3 is TGCGCCAGCAGTTCAGGGTCGGCTTACGAGCAGTACTTC.

This clonotype was seen many times. The chain combines TRBV19 with TRBJ1-1, with 7 bases aligning to TRBD1. Unmatched junction bases numbered 3, after V lost 5 bases and J lost 0 bases. The germline V gene encodes CDR1 LNHDA and CDR2 SQIVND (reference sequence). The length of the CDR3 is 14 residues. The CDR3 DNA sequence: TGTGCCAGTAGTTTTACAGGGGTGAACACTGAAGCTTTCTTT. Encoded protein: CASSFTGVNTEAFF.

This rearrangement joins TRBV29-1 to TRBJ2-7, with D uncertain. The J call is in doubt because the DNA end fits TRBJ2-1 better. Germline V gene data show CDR1 as SQVTM and CDR2 as ANQGSEA. The CDR3 runs to 13 residues. In DNA, the CDR3 is TGCAGCGTTGTTGAACTTAACTACAATGAGCAGTTCTTC. This sequence encodes CSVVELNYNEQFF.

This clonotype has ten or more counts. V gene TRBV7-8 combines with J gene TRBJ2-6; D assignment may be TRBD1 or TRBD2 (7 bases each). This CDR3 contains 17 residues. The V and J ends lost 5 bases and 3 bases respectively, with 17 bases between them. Germline V lookup: CDR1 SGHVS, CDR2 FQNEAQ. The CDR3, as DNA: TGTGCCAGCAGCCCGCAGGGAGGGGGCCTTGGGGCCAACGTCCTGACTTTC. This gives the protein CASSPQGGGLGANVLTF.

This clonotype occurred many times. The CDR3 here is CASTGGVSGYTF. Written as DNA, the CDR3 is TGTGCCAGCACAGGGGGAGTGAGTGGCTACACCTTC. The chain has TRBV2 and TRBJ1-2; 7 bases are a match to TRBD1. The CDR3 sequence is 12 residues long. The germline CDR1 and CDR2 sequences are SNHLY and FYNNEI. The V segment lost 7 bases and the J segment 7 bases; nucleotides outside the gene matches: 6. The whole variable domain, filled in from reference TRBV2 and TRBJ1-2, reads EPEVTQTPSHQVTQMGQEVILRCVPISNHLYFYWYRQILGQKVEFLVSFYNNEISEKSEIFDDQFSVERPDGSNFTLKIRSTKLEDSAMYFCASTGGVSGYTFGSGTRLTVV.

The rearrangement uses TRBV13 and TRBJ1-1; D is unclear. From germline, CDR1 is PRHDT and CDR2 FYEKMQ (reference sequence). This CDR3 comprises 12 residues. Deletions cut 1 base from V and 6 bases from J, with 6 bases between. Written as DNA, the CDR3 is TGTGCCAGCAGCTTAGTGTCGTCTGAAGCTTTCTTT. Its translation: CASSLVSSEAFF.

V and J are TRBV29-1 and TRBJ2-2; 7 bases align to TRBD2. There are 13 residues in the CDR3. V lost 5 bases and J lost 5; bases outside the gene matches: 5. Germline V lookup: CDR1 SQVTM, CDR2 ANQGSEA. The CDR3 sequence: CSVTAGNTGELFF. The CDR3, as DNA: TGCAGCGTTACAGCGGGGAATACCGGGGAGCTGTTTTTT.

The chain carries TRBV29-1 and TRBJ2-5; D is uncertain. V lost 3 bases and J lost 0, with 8 bases in between. The CDR3 is made up of 13 amino acids. Germline V gene lookup returns CDR1 SQVTM and CDR2 ANQGSEA. CDR3 nucleotide sequence: TGCAGCGTTGAGATAGGGTACCAAGAGACCCAGTACTTC. This translates into CSVEIGYQETQYF.

The chain has TRBV29-1 and TRBJ2-3; weak D call: TRBD2 (5 bases). Trimming stripped 3 bases from V and 4 bases from J, with 11 bases between. Germline-derived CDR1 and CDR2 are SQVTM and ANQGSEA. CDR3 size: 13 residues. The CDR3 DNA is TGCAGCGTTGAGAGGAGCGGCGCAGATACGCAGTATTTT. The encoded protein is CSVERSGADTQYF.